These 24 T cell receptor beta chains originate from one sample sequenced in a study of T cells in Graves' hyperthyroidism and ophthalmopathy. Amplified TCR beta CDR3 regions derived from RNA transcripts. HTBI primers drove first-round RT-PCR of the TCR CDR3. TCRdb called the multiplex PCR reads again in MiXCR, with one record for every CDR3 protein. The data show around 360,000 distinct CDR3 sequences, 13% to 15% seen once. Sequenced sample: blood. These receptors were obtained from a woman aged 55-75 years with Graves' ophthalmopathy.

This clonotype was observed at least ten times. This sequence joins TRBV20-1 and TRBJ2-3; 8 bases line up with TRBD1. V gave up 3 bases and J gave up 4 bases; unmatched junction bases: 6. Germline values: CDR1 DFQATT, CDR2 SNEGSKA (reference sequence). CDR3 length equals 14 residues. The CDR3 nucleotides read TGCAGTGCTAGGGGCGGGACAGGTTCAGATACGCAGTATTTT. It yields the protein CSARGGTGSDTQYF.

This clonotype was seen repeatedly, ten times or more. The chain recombines TRBV2 with TRBJ2-7; D gene ambiguous. The germline CDR1 and CDR2 sequences are SNHLY and FYNNEI. The CDR3 totals 14 residues. Between the trimmed V and J ends, which lost 4 bases and 2 bases, there was a span of 12 bases. DNA of the CDR3: TGTGCCAGCAGTGCCCGATTCGTGGCCTACGAGCAGTACTTC. It translates to CASSARFVAYEQYF.

For this clonotype: This clone may be a read error of a much larger clone one base away. The chain has TRBV11-2 and TRBJ1-1; a weak D match, TRBD1 (6 bases). The CDR3 covers 15 residues. Trimming took 3 bases from V and 1 from J, leaving 12 bases between them. Germline-derived CDR1 and CDR2 are SGHAT and FQNNGV. CDR3 nucleotide sequence: TGTGCCAGCAGCTTGGGGGGGGCGCGGAACACTGAAGCTTTCTTT. Translation: CASSLGGARNTEAFF.

This clonotype was seen at least ten times. This sequence joins TRBV2 and TRBJ2-1; perhaps TRBD2 as D (5 bases). There are 15 residues in the CDR3. CDR1 SNHLY and CDR2 FYNNEI come from the germline V gene. Trimming pared 0 bases from V and 3 bases from J, leaving 9 bases between. The CDR3 sequence is CASSEAGANYNEQFF. The CDR3, as DNA: TGTGCCAGCAGTGAAGCGGGAGCGAACTACAATGAGCAGTTCTTC.

On this clonotype itself: A much larger clone differs from this one at a single base, so this may be a read error. The rearrangement links TRBV6-2 or TRBV6-3 to TRBJ2-3, with D perhaps being TRBD1 or TRBD2 (5 bases each). The ends were cut back, 2 bases at V and 1 base at J, with 13 bases in the middle. The CDR3 extends over 16 amino acids. CDR1 and CDR2 from the germline V gene are MNHEY and SVGEGT. CDR3 sequence (DNA): TGTGCCAGCAGTTACGGGACGGGGAAAGGCACAGATACGCAGTATTTT. Amino acid sequence: CASSYGTGKGTDTQYF.

This clonotype showed up many times. The V and J genes are TRBV27 and TRBJ2-5; 7 bases map to TRBD1. The J segment lost 4 bases and the V segment lost 5 bases, leaving 7 bases of the junction unmatched. The CDR3 contains 14 residues. CDR1 MNHEY and CDR2 SMNVEV come from the germline V gene (reference sequence). The CDR3 sequence: CASSPHRDRETQYF. Here the CDR3 DNA reads TGTGCCAGCAGTCCTCACCGGGACAGAGAGACCCAGTACTTC.

The V gene is TRBV12-3 or TRBV12-4, the J gene TRBJ2-6; 7 positions agree with TRBD2. The CDR3 is made up of 19 amino acids. Unmatched junction bases numbered 14, after V lost 6 bases and J lost 0 bases. DNA for the CDR3: TGTGCCAGCAGACAGACTGTAGCGGGCCCTATCTCTGGGGCCAACGTCCTGACTTTC. Its protein product is CASRQTVAGPISGANVLTF.

The chain links TRBV27 to TRBJ2-7; 8 nucleotides align to TRBD1. CDR1 is MNHEY, CDR2 SMNVEV, per germline (reference sequence). Unmatched junction bases numbered 9, after V lost 5 bases and J lost 9 bases. There are 13 residues in the CDR3. The CDR3 loop is CASSPQGGSRQYF. CDR3 bases: TGTGCCAGCAGTCCACAGGGGGGCTCGCGGCAGTACTTC.

This clonotype has a handful of counts. The chain is built from TRBV15 and TRBJ2-3, with D hard to call. This CDR3 is built from 15 residues. V was clipped by 0 bases and J by 1 base, with 8 bases between them. CDR1 and CDR2 from the germline V gene are LNHNV and YYDKDF (reference sequence). CDR3 DNA sequence: TGTGCCACCAGCAGAGATCCAAAGGGCACAGATACGCAGTATTTT. Translated: CATSRDPKGTDTQYF.

J is TRBJ2-7 and V is TRBV15, with unresolved D. Germline V gives CDR1 LNHNV, CDR2 YYDKDF (reference sequence). Trimming took 1 base from V and 1 from J, leaving 11 bases between them. This CDR3 comprises 15 residues. CDR3 DNA sequence: TGTGCCACCAGCAGAGGAACCGAAGGGTCCTACGAGCAGTACTTC. It translates to CATSRGTEGSYEQYF.

Many counts were recorded for this clonotype. The chain recombines TRBV27 with TRBJ2-7; 9 bases line up with TRBD2. V gave up 6 bases and J gave up 5 bases; unmatched junction bases: 8. The CDR3 loop spans 14 amino acids. The germline V gene has CDR1 MNHEY and CDR2 SMNVEV (reference sequence). CDR3 loop: CASSRGRDGHEQYF. CDR3 nucleotide sequence: TGTGCCAGCAGCCGCGGGAGGGACGGCCACGAGCAGTACTTC.

This clonotype was counted ten times or more. The chain links TRBV5-1 to TRBJ2-7; 13 positions match TRBD2. The trim removed 4 bases at V and 7 bases at J, leaving 8 bases unmatched. Germline V gives CDR1 SGHRS, CDR2 YFSETQ. CDR3 length equals 15 residues. CDR3 DNA: TGCGCCAGCAGCGTGACTAGCGGGAGGTCGGAGGAGCAGTACTTC. Encoded protein: CASSVTSGRSEEQYF.

The chain recombines TRBV5-1 with TRBJ1-5; no reliable D call. Between the trimmed V and J ends, which lost 0 bases and 8 bases, there was a span of 12 bases. Germline V gene lookup returns CDR1 SGHRS and CDR2 YFSETQ. The CDR3 loop spans 14 amino acids. CDR3 sequence: CASSLGTNAEPQHF. The CDR3 DNA reads as TGCGCCAGCAGCTTGGGAACAAACGCGGAGCCCCAGCATTTT.

There are many counts of this clonotype. The chain links TRBV2 to TRBJ2-3; D is perhaps TRBD2 (5 bases). Germline CDR1 and CDR2: SNHLY and FYNNEI. CDR3 size: 17 residues. Trimming left V 6 bases short and J 0 bases short, with 19 bases between. The CDR3 is CASRSPQSGPSTDTQYF. The CDR3 DNA follows: TGTGCCAGCAGGAGCCCCCAGAGCGGTCCTAGCACAGATACGCAGTATTTT. Based on the CDR3 plus reference TRBV2 and TRBJ2-3, the full variable domain is EPEVTQTPSHQVTQMGQEVILRCVPISNHLYFYWYRQILGQKVEFLVSFYNNEISEKSEIFDDQFSVERPDGSNFTLKIRSTKLEDSAMYFCASRSPQSGPSTDTQYFGPGTRLTVL.

This clonotype was observed at least ten times. The chain links TRBV7-9 to TRBJ2-2, with D unclear. Germline loops: CDR1 SEHNR, CDR2 FQNEAQ (reference sequence). Trimming left V 5 bases short and J 3 bases short, with 4 bases between. The CDR3 has 12 amino acids. CDR3 in amino acids: CASSRDTGELFF. CDR3 nucleotides: TGTGCCAGCAGCAGGGACACCGGGGAGCTGTTTTTT.

The rearrangement uses TRBV7-3 and TRBJ2-1; 8 bases map to TRBD1. J was trimmed by 9 bases and V by 2 bases; bases with no gene match: 9. The CDR3 has 15 amino acids. The V gene's germline CDR1 is SGHTA and CDR2 FQGTGA. Written as DNA, the CDR3 is TGTGCCAGCAGCTTATTGGGACAGGCGCTAGGTGAGCAGTTCTTC. It yields the protein CASSLLGQALGEQFF.

This clonotype was observed at least ten times. The chain recombines TRBV12-3 or TRBV12-4 with TRBJ2-1, with D perhaps TRBD1 or TRBD2 (7 bases each). Trimming left V 3 bases short and J 7 bases short, with 13 bases between. The CDR3 consists of 14 residues. CDR3 nucleotide sequence: TGTGCCAGCAGTTTTCGCAGGGGGGGGAATGAGCAGTTCTTC. It specifies CASSFRRGGNEQFF.

V usage is TRBV28 and J usage is TRBJ2-7; 7 bases fit TRBD2. Losses at the gene ends were 4 bases for V and 7 bases for J; bases not matched to a gene: 10. CDR1 is MDHEN, CDR2 SYDVKM, per germline. The CDR3 consists of 14 residues. Written as DNA, the CDR3 is TGTGCCAGCAGTTCCCCAGCGGGATCGAGAGAGCAGTACTTC. This sequence encodes CASSSPAGSREQYF.

This clonotype was seen repeatedly, ten times or more. The genes are TRBV11-2 and TRBJ2-1; TRBD2 matches at 9 bases. Germline V gene data show CDR1 as SGHAT and CDR2 as FQNNGV. V gave up 5 bases and J gave up 8 bases; unmatched junction bases: 10. This CDR3 has 15 amino acids. CDR3 sequence (DNA): TGTGCCAGCAGCGGACGTCCTCGGACTAGCGATGAGCAGTTCTTC. Translated: CASSGRPRTSDEQFF.

This clonotype was recorded many times. The chain couples TRBV20-1 to TRBJ2-7; 8 nucleotides match TRBD2. CDR3 size: 13 residues. In germline, CDR1 is DFQATT, CDR2 SNEGSKA (reference sequence). This CDR3 reads CRLATSVFYEQYF. CDR3 DNA sequence: TGCAGGCTAGCGACTAGCGTGTTCTACGAGCAGTACTTC.

About this clonotype itself: This may be a read error, as it is one base from a much larger clone. The genes are TRBV3-1 and TRBJ2-4; TRBD2 aligns across 7 bases. Near its end, the DNA agrees better with TRBJ2-1, so the J call may be wrong. Germline values: CDR1 LGHDT, CDR2 YNNKEL (reference sequence). The CDR3 extends over 14 amino acids. The DNA of the CDR3 is TGTGCCAGCAGCCACCAGCGGGACGTAAACATTCAGTTCTTC. This encodes CASSHQRDVNIQFF.

This clonotype came up many times. This chain uses TRBV15 with TRBJ2-5; 10 positions agree with TRBD2. The trim removed 2 bases at V and 2 bases at J, leaving 5 bases unmatched. This CDR3 region has 16 residues. CDR1 is LNHNV, CDR2 YYDKDF, per germline (reference sequence). Here the CDR3 reads CATSRSRTSGQETQYF. The CDR3 DNA reads TGTGCCACCAGCAGATCCCGGACTAGCGGACAAGAGACCCAGTACTTC.

This clonotype was seen a handful of times. V usage is TRBV15 and J usage is TRBJ2-3, with 9 nucleotides matching TRBD2. Germline V CDR1 and CDR2: LNHNV, YYDKDF (reference sequence). The CDR3 extends over 15 amino acids. With V trimmed by 1 base and J by 1 base, 0 bases remained unmatched. CDR3 residues: CATSRVAGGTDTQYF. CDR3 in DNA: TGTGCCACCAGCAGAGTAGCGGGAGGCACAGATACGCAGTATTTT.

This clonotype was counted many times. The chain joins TRBV30 to TRBJ1-5, with D tentatively TRBD1 (6 bases). Looked up from germline, CDR1 is GTSNPN and CDR2 is SVGIG (reference sequence). The CDR3 is made up of 15 amino acids. V was shortened by 0 bases and J by 1 base, with 10 bases between the two germline ends. This CDR3 reads CAWSVGDTSNQPQHF. The CDR3 DNA follows: TGTGCCTGGAGTGTAGGGGACACGAGCAATCAGCCCCAGCATTTT.